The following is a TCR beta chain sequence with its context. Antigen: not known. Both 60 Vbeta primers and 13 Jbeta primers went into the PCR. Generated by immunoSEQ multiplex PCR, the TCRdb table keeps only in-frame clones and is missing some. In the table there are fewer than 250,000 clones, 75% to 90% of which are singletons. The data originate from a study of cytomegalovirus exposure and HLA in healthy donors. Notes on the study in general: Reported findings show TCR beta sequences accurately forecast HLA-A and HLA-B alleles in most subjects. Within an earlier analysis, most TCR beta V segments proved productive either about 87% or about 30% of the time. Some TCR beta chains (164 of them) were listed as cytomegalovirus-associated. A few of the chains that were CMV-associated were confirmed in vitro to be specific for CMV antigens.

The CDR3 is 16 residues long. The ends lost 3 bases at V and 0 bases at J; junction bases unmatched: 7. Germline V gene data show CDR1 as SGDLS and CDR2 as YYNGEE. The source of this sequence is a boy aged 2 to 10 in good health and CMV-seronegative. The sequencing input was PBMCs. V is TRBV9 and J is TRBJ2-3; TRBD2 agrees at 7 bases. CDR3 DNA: TGTGCCAGCAGCGCGGAAGCGGGATCAAGCACAGATACGCAGTATTTT. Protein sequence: CASSAEAGSSTDTQYF.